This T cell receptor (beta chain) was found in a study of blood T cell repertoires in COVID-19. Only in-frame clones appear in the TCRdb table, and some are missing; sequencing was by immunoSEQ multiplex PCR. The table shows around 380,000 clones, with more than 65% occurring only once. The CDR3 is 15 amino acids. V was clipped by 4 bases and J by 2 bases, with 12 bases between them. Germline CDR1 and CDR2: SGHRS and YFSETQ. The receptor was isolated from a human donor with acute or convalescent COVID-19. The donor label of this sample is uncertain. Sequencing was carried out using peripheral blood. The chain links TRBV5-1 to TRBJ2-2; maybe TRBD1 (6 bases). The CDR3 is CASSHRTDNTGELFF. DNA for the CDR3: TGCGCCAGCAGCCACAGGACAGATAACACCGGGGAGCTGTTTTTT.